The rows below give T cell receptor beta chains drawn from one sample of a study of blood T cell repertoires in COVID-19. This table comes from immunoSEQ multiplex PCR, and its TCRdb copy is limited to in-frame clones, with some not included. The sample records 200,000 to 300,000 clones, 75% to 90% being singletons. The sequenced sample was peripheral blood. The receptors shown here come from a human donor in a cohort sampled during active COVID-19. The CDR3 runs from the conserved cysteine through the conserved F or W. D genes are given only for firm matches. Part of the rows lack a size; the others show once, few, many or a class for expanded clones.

TRBV6-5	TRBD1	TRBJ1-6	-	TGTGCCAGCAGTACTCCCGGGACAGGCAATTCACCCCTCCACTTT	CASSTPGTGNSPLHF
TRBV28	TRBD1	TRBJ1-5	-	TGTGCCAGCAAGACAGGGTTTTTCAGCAATCAGCCCCAGCATTTT	CASKTGFFSNQPQHF
TRBV5-1	-	TRBJ2-5	-	TGCGCCAGCGCCGGGCAGGGGACAGAGACCCAGTACTTC	CASAGQGTETQYF
TRBV6-4	-	TRBJ2-3	-	TGTGCCAGCAGTGACGCCGGGAGAGGATCAGATACGCAGTATTTT	CASSDAGRGSDTQYF
TRBV4-1	TRBD1	TRBJ1-1	-	TGCGCCAGCAGCCCGGGACAGGGGGTCCGTGAAGCTTTCTTT	CASSPGQGVREAFF
TRBV5-5	-	TRBJ2-1	-	TGTGCCAGCAGCTTGGTGGAGGGTTACAATGAGCAGTTCTTC	CASSLVEGYNEQFF
TRBV19	TRBD1	TRBJ1-6	few	TGTGCCAGTAGTCCACGAACCCAGACAGGGTTTAATTCACCCCTCCACTTT	CASSPRTQTGFNSPLHF
TRBV27	TRBD2	TRBJ2-4	-	TGTGCCAGCAGCCCGGGACTAGCGGGAGGTTCTCGCTCCAAAAACATTCAGTACTTC	CASSPGLAGGSRSKNIQYF
TRBV28	-	TRBJ1-3	-	TGTGCCAGCAGTTTACTTTCGGGGGCTGGAAACACCATATATTTT	CASSLLSGAGNTIYF
TRBV28	-	TRBJ1-4	-	TGTGCCAGCAGTTTCCCTCACTTTAATGAAAAACTGTTTTTT	CASSFPHFNEKLFF
TRBV12-3/TRBV12-4	-	TRBJ1-4	-	TGTGCCAGCAGTTTCGGAACGGGACTGTTTTTT	CASSFGTGLFF
TRBV5-1	TRBD2	TRBJ2-1	few	TGCGCCAGCAGCTTGGCCCCTAGCGGGGGTTACAATGAGCAGTTCTTC	CASSLAPSGGYNEQFF
TRBV5-4	-	TRBJ2-5	-	TGTGCCAGCAGCTTGAACAGCCAAGAGACCCAGTACTTC	CASSLNSQETQYF
TRBV6-5	TRBD2	TRBJ2-7	-	TGTGCCAGCAGCCGCGGGAGCTCCTACGAGCAGTACTTC	CASSRGSSYEQYF
TRBV19	TRBD2	TRBJ2-3	once	TGTGCCAGCGCCTTACTAGCGGGACCTAGGACAGATACGCAGTATTTT	CASALLAGPRTDTQYF
TRBV27	-	TRBJ1-1	once	TGTGCCAGCAGTTTAGAAGCGAACACTGAAGCTTTCTTT	CASSLEANTEAFF
TRBV5-8	-	TRBJ2-7	once	TGTGCCAGCAGCCGCATTTCCGTCAACGGGCAGTACTTC	CASSRISVNGQYF
TRBV5-1	-	TRBJ2-2	-	TGCGCCAGCAGCCCCGAATCGGTGGCCGGGGAGCTGTTTTTT	CASSPESVAGELFF